The clone carrying this T cell receptor beta chain has ten or more counts. CDR1 is SGHTA and CDR2 is FQGNSA in the germline V gene. The CDR3 covers 15 residues. Trimming removed 5 bases from V and 4 bases from J, with 15 bases in between. TCRdb ran MiXCR on the reads and lists one entry per CDR3 protein. The sample consists of nearly 450,000 distinct CDR3 sequences, around 32% of them appearing once. This sample was included in a study of T cell repertoires in cytomegalovirus infection. The receptor was isolated from a human donor in good health (CMV status not recorded). Some clones in this sample may be carry-over from other donors' samples. What was sequenced was PBMCs. The chain is built from TRBV7-2 and TRBJ2-1; a weak D match, TRBD2 (6 bases). CDR3 loop: CASSVPGLDYNEQFF. The CDR3 nucleotides are TGTGCCAGCAGCGTCCCGGGACTCGATTACAATGAGCAGTTCTTC. Using reference TRBV7-2 and TRBJ2-1 for the parts outside the CDR3, the full variable domain is GAGVSQSPSNKVTEKGKDVELRCDPISGHTALYWYRQSLGQGLEFLIYFQGNSAPDKSGLPSDRFSAERTGGSVSTLTIQRTQQEDSAVYLCASSVPGLDYNEQFFGPGTRLTVL.